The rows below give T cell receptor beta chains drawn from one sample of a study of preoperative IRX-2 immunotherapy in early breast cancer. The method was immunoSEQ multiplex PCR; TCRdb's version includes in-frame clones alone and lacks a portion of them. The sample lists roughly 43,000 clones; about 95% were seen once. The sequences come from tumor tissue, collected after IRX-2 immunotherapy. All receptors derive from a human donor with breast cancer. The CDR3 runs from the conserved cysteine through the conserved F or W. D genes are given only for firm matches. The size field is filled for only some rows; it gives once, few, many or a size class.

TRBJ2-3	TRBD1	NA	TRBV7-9	CASSFVQGAIDTQYF	TGTGCCAGCAGCTTCGTGCAGGGGGCTATAGATACGCAGTATTTT
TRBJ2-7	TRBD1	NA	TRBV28	CASSWPSDRGYEQYF	TGTGCCAGCAGTTGGCCCTCGGACAGGGGCTACGAGCAGTACTTC
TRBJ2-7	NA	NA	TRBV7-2	CASSLVGDGEQYF	TGTGCCAGCAGCTTAGTGGGGGACGGGGAGCAGTACTTC
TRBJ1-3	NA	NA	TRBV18	CASSHLGWEPGFGNTIYF	TGTGCCAGCTCCCACCTGGGGTGGGAGCCCGGTTTTGGAAACACCATATATTTT
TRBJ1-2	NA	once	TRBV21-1	CASSPRGPLRHGYTF	TGTGCCAGCAGCCCTCGGGGCCCCCTACGGCATGGCTACACCTTC
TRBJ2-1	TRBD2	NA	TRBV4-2	CASRQREGRNEQFF	TGTGCCAGCCGGCAGCGGGAGGGCCGCAATGAGCAGTTCTTC
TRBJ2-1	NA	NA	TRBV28	CASSRRDGYNEQFF	TGTGCCAGCAGCCGCCGGGACGGCTACAATGAGCAGTTCTTC
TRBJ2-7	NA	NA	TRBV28	CASSSGVAYEQYF	TGTGCCAGCAGTTCGGGGGTGGCCTACGAGCAGTACTTC
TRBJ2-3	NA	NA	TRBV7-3	CASSLGQGGTDTQYF	TGTGCCAGCAGCTTGGGCCAGGGAGGCACAGATACGCAGTATTTT
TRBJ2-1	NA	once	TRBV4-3	CASSQDPAVYEQFF	TGCGCCAGCAGCCAAGATCCGGCTGTTTATGAGCAGTTCTTC
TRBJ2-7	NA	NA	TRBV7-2	CASSLAGLHEQYF	TGTGCCAGCAGCTTAGCGGGGCTCCACGAGCAGTACTTC
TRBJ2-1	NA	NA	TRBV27	CASSLASEQFF	TGTGCCAGCAGTTTGGCCTCAGAGCAGTTCTTC
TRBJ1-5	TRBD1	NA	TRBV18	CASPRLGGEDNQPQHF	TGTGCCAGCCCCCGGCTAGGGGGCGAAGACAATCAGCCCCAGCATTTT
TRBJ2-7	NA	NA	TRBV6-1	CASRKTADGGGKQYF	TGTGCCAGCAGGAAGACGGCGGACGGTGGAGGCAAGCAGTACTTC
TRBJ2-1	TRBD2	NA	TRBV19	CASKPLAGYYNEQFF	TGTGCCAGTAAACCACTAGCGGGGTACTACAATGAGCAGTTCTTC
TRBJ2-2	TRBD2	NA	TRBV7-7	CASRLAGGNTGELFF	TGTGCCAGCAGGCTAGCGGGGGGGAACACCGGGGAGCTGTTTTTT
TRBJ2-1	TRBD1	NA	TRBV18	CASSLPGTGRNEQFF	TGTGCCAGCTCACTTCCCGGGACAGGGCGCAATGAGCAGTTCTTC
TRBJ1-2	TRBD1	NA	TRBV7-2	CASSLGQGPRGYTF	TGTGCCAGCAGCTTGGGACAGGGTCCACGAGGCTACACCTTC
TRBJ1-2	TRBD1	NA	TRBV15	CATSGDRIYGYTF	TGTGCCACCAGCGGGGACAGGATCTATGGCTACACCTTC
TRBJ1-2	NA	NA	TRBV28	CASSIKPGPNYGYTF	TGTGCCAGCAGTATCAAACCAGGGCCCAACTATGGCTACACCTTC
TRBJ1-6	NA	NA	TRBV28	CASRTRRGSSSYNSPLHF	TGTGCCAGCAGGACCCGAAGGGGCAGTAGCTCCTATAATTCACCCCTCCACTTT
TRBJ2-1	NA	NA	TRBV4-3	CASSQERLSEQFF	TGCGCCAGCAGCCAAGAAAGGCTAAGTGAGCAGTTCTTC
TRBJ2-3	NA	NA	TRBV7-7	CASSLLGGTTTDTQYF	TGTGCCAGCAGCTTACTGGGCGGGACGACCACAGATACGCAGTATTTT
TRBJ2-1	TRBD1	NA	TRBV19	CASSPGQYNEQFF	TGTGCCAGTAGTCCGGGACAGTACAATGAGCAGTTCTTC
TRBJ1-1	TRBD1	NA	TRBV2	CASSTGTGASGAFF	TGTGCCAGCAGCACCGGGACAGGGGCCAGTGGGGCTTTCTTT
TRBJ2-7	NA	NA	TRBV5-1	CASSWGGQDLYEQYF	TGCGCCAGCAGCTGGGGGGGACAGGACCTCTACGAGCAGTACTTC
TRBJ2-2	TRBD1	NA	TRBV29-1	CSVVRTGAGELFF	TGCAGCGTTGTCCGGACAGGGGCCGGGGAGCTGTTTTTT
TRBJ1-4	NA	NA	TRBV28	CASSSATFEKLFF	TGTGCCAGCAGTTCGGCGACATTTGAAAAACTGTTTTTT
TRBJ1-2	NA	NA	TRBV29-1	CSVEASGGRGYTF	TGCAGCGTTGAAGCGTCGGGGGGCAGGGGCTACACCTTC
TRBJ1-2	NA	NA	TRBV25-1	CASSPQLGDGYTF	TGTGCCAGCAGCCCCCAGTTAGGGGATGGCTACACCTTC
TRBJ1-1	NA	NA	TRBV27	CASSLYSSVTEAFF	TGTGCCAGCAGTTTATACAGTTCGGTCACTGAAGCTTTCTTT
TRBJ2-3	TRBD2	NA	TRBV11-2	CASSQEVGVREERTQYF	TGTGCCAGCAGCCAAGAAGTCGGGGTCCGGGAGGAAAGAACGCAGTATTTT
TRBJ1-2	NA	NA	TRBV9	CASSVGGGGEDYGYTF	TGTGCCAGCAGCGTAGGGGGCGGAGGGGAGGACTATGGCTACACCTTC
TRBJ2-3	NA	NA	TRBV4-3	CASSPKVEDTQYF	TGCGCCAGCAGCCCGAAGGTAGAAGATACGCAGTATTTT
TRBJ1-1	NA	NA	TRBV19	CASSSFLNTEAFF	TGTGCCAGTAGTAGTTTCCTGAACACTGAAGCTTTCTTT
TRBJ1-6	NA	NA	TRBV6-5	CATHAGRFTGSPLHF	TGTGCCACCCATGCTGGACGCTTCACGGGTTCACCCCTCCACTTT
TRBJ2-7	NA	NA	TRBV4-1	CASSQGWDTRWEQYF	TGCGCCAGCAGCCAAGGCTGGGACACCCGGTGGGAGCAGTACTTC
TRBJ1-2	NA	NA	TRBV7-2	CASSLSQANYGYTF	TGTGCCAGCAGCTTATCCCAAGCTAACTATGGCTACACCTTC
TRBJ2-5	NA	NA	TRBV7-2	CASRVVATQETQYF	TGTGCCTCGAGGGTGGTGGCAACCCAAGAGACCCAGTACTTC
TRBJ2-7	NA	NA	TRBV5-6	CARTALAYEQYF	TGTGCCAGGACGGCCCTGGCATACGAGCAGTACTTC
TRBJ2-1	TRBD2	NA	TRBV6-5	CASRPAGVFLDEQFF	TGTGCCAGCCGCCCAGCGGGAGTATTCCTCGATGAGCAGTTCTTC
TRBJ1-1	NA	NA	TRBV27	CASSPYRAQNTEAFF	TGTGCCAGCAGTCCCTACAGGGCCCAGAACACTGAAGCTTTCTTT
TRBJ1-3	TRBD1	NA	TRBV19	CASTITGGAENTIYF	TGTGCCAGTACCATCACAGGGGGCGCGGAAAACACCATATATTTT
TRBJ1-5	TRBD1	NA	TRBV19	CASSMDRGQNQPQHF	TGTGCCAGTAGTATGGACAGGGGGCAGAATCAGCCCCAGCATTTT
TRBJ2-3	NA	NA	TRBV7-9	CASTADRFTDTQYF	TGTGCCAGCACCGCGGACAGATTCACAGATACGCAGTATTTT
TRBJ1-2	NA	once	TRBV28	CASSFIAGESFNYGYTF	TGTGCCAGCAGTTTTATCGCAGGGGAGAGCTTTAACTATGGCTACACCTTC
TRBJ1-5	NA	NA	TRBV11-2	CANSPTTGGNQPQHF	TGTGCCAACAGCCCGACGACAGGTGGCAATCAGCCCCAGCATTTT
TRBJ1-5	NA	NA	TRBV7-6	CASSYSGEERFDQPQHF	TGTGCCAGCAGCTATAGCGGGGAAGAAAGATTTGATCAGCCCCAGCATTTT
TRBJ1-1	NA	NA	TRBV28	CASSLTGFRRGTEAFF	TGTGCCAGCAGTTTAACTGGGTTTCGTCGCGGCACTGAAGCTTTCTTT
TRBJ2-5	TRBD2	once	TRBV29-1	CSAVAGEDETQYF	TGCAGCGCCGTAGCGGGAGAGGATGAGACCCAGTACTTC
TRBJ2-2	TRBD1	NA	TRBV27	CASRTGWNTGELFF	TGTGCCAGCAGGACAGGGTGGAACACCGGGGAGCTGTTTTTT
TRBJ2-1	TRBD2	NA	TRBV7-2	CASSLGGTSHEQFF	TGTGCCAGCAGCTTAGGAGGGACTAGCCATGAGCAGTTCTTC